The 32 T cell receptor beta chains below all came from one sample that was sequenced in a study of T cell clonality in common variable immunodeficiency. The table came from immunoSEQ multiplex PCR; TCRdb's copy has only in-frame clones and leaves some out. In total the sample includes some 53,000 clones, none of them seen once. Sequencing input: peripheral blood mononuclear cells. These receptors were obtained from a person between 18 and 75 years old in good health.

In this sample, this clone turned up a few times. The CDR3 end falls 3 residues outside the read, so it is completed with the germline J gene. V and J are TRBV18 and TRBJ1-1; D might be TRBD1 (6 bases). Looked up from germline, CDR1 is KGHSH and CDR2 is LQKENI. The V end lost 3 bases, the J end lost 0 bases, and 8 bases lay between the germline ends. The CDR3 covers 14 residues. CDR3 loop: CASSPQGLNTEAFF. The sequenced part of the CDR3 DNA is TGTGCCAGCTCACCCCAGGGGCTGAACACTGAA. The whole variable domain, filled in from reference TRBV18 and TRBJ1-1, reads NAGVMQNPRHLVRRRGQEARLRCSPMKGHSHVYWYRQLPEEGLKFMVYLQKENIIDESGMPKERFSAEFPKEGPSILRIQQVVRGDSAAYFCASSPQGLNTEAFFGQGTRLTVV.

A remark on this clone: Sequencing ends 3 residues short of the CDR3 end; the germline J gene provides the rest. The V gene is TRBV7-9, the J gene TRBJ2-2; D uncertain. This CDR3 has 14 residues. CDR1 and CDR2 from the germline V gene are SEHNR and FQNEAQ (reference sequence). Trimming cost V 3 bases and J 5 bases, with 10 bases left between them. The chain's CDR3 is CASSFAALTGELFF. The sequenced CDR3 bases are TGTGCCAGCAGCTTCGCGGCGTTGACCGGGGAG.

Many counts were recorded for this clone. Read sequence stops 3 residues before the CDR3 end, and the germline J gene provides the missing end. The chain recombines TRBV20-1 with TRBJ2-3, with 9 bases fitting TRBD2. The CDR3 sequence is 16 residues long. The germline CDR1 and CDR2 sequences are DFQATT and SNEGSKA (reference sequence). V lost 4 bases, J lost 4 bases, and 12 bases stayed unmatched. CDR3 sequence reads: CSAIPSGTLGADTQYF. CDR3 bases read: TGCAGTGCTATTCCTAGCGGGACCCTCGGGGCAGATACG.

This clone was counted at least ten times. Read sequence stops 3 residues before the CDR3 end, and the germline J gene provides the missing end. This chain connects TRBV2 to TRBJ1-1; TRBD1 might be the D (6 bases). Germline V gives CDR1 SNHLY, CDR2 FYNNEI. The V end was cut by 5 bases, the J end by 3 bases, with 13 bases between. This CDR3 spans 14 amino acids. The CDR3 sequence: CASSIKTGYTEAFF. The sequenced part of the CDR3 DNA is TGTGCCAGCAGTATCAAAACAGGGTACACTGAA.

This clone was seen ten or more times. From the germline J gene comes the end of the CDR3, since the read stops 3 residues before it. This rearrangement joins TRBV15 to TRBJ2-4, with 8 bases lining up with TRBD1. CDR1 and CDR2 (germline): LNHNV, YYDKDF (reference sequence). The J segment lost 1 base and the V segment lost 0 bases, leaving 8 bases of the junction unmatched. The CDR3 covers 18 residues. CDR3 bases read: TGTGCCACCAGCAGAGAAGGACGAAGACAGGGGGCCAAAAACATT. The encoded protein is CATSREGRRQGAKNI. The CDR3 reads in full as CATSREGRRQGAKNIQYF.

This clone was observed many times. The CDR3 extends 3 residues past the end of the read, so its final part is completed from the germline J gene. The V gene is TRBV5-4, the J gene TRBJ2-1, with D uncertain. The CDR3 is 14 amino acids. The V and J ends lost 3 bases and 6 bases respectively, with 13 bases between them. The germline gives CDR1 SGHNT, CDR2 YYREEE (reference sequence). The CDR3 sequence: CASSSPLPPNEQFF. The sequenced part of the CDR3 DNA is TGTGCCAGCAGCTCCCCACTACCGCCCAATGAG.

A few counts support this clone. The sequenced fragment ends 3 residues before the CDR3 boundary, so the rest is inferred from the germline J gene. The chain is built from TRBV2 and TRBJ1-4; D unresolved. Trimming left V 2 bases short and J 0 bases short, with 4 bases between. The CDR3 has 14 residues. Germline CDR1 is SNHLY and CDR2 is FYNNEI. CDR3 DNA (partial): TGTGCCAGCAGTGAACGTGCAACTAATGAAAAA. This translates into CASSERATNEK. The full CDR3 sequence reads CASSERATNEKLFF.

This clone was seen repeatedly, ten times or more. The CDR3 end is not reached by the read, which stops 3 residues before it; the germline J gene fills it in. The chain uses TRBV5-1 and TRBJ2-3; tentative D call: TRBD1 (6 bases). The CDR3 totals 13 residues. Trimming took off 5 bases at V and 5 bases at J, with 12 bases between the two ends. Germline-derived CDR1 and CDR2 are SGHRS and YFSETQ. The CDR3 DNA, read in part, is TGCGCCAGCAGTCAGGGGCAAAGAGATACG. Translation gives CASSQGQRDT. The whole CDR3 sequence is CASSQGQRDTQYF.

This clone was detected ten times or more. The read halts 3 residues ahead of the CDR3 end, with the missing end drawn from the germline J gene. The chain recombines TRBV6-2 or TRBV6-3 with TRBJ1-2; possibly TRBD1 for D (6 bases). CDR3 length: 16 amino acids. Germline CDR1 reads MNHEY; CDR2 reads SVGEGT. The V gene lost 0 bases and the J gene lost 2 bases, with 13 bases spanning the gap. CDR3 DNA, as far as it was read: TGTGCCAGCAGTTACTCCGAATACAGGGCCAACTATGGC. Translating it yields CASSYSEYRANYG. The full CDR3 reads CASSYSEYRANYGYTF.

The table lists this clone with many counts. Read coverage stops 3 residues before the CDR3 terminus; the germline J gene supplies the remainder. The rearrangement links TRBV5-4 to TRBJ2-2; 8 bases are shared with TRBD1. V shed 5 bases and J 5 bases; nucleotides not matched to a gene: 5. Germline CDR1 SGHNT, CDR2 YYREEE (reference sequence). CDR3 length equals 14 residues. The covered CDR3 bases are TGTGCCAGCAGTCGCGGACAGGGTACCGGGGAG. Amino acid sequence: CASSRGQGTGE. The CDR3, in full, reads CASSRGQGTGELFF.

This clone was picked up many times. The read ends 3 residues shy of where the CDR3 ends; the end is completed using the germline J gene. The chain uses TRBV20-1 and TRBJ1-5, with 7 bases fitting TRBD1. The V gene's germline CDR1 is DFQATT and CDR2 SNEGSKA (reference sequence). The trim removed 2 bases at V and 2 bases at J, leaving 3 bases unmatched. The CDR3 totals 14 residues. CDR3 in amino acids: CSARPTGGNQPQHF. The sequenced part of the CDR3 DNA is TGCAGTGCTAGACCCACAGGGGGCAATCAGCCC.

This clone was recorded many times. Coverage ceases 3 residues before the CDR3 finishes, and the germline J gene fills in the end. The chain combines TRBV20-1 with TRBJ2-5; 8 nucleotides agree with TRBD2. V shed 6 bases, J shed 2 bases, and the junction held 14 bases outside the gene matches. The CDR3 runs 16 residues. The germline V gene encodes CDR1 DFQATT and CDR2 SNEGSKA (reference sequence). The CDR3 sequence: CSAPRGGGRRQETQYF. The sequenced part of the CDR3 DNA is TGCAGTGCCCCCCGGGGGGGCGGGAGGCGACAAGAGACC.

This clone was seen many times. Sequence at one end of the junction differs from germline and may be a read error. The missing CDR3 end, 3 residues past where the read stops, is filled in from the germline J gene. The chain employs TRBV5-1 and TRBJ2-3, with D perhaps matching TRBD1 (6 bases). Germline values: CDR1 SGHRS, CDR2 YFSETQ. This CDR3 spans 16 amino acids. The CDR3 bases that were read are TGCGCCAGTAAGACAGGACCCGTACGGGGCACAAATACG. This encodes CASKTGPVRGTNT. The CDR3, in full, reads CASKTGPVRGTNTQYF.

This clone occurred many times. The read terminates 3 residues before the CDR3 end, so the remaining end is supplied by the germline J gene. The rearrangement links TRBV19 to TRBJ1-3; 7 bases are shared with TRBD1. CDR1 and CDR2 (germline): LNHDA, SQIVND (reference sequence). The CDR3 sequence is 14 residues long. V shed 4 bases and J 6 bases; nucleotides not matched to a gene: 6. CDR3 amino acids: CASSNRGLVNTIYF. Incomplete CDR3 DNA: TGTGCCAGTAGTAACAGGGGCCTCGTAAACACC. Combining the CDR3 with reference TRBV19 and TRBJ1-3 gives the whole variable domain DGGITQSPKYLFRKEGQNVTLSCEQNLNHDAMYWYRQDPGQGLRLIYYSQIVNDFQKGDIAEGYSVSREKKESFPLTVTSAQKNPTAFYLCASSNRGLVNTIYFGEGSWLTVV.

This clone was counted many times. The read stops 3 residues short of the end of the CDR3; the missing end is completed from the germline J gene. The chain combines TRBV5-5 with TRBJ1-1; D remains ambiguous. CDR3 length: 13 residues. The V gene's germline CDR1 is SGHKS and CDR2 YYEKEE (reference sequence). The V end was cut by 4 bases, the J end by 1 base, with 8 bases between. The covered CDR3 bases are TGTGCCAGCAGCCCCCTTTGGAACACTGAA. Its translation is CASSPLWNTE. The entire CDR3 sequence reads CASSPLWNTEAFF.

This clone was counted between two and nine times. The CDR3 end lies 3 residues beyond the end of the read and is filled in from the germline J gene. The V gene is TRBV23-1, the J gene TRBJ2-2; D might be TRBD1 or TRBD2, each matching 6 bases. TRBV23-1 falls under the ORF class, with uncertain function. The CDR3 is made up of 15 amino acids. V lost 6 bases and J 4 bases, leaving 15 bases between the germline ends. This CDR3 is CASRGGGHGTGELFF. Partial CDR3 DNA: TGCGCCAGCAGAGGAGGGGGACACGGCACCGGGGAG.

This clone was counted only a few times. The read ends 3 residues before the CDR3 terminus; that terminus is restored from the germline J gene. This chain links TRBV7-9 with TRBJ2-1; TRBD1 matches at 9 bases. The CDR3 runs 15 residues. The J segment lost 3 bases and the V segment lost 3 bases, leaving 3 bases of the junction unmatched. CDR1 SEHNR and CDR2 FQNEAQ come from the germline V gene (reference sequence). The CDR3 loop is CASSFRDRDYNEQFF. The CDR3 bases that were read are TGTGCCAGCAGCTTTAGGGACAGGGACTACAATGAG.

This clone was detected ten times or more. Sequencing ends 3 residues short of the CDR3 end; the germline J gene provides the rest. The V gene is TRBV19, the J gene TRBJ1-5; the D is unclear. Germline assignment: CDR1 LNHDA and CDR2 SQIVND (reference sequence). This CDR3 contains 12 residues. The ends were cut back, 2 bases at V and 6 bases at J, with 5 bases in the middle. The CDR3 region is CASSITGQPQHF. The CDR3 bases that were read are TGTGCCAGTAGTATAACGGGTCAGCCC.

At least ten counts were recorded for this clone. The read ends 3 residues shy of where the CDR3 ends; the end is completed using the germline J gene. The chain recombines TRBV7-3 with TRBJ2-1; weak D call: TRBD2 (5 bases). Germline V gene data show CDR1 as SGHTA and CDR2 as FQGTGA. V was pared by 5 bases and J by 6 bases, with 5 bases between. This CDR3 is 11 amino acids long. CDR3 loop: CASSLANEQFF. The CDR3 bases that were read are TGTGCCAGCAGCCTAGCCAATGAG.

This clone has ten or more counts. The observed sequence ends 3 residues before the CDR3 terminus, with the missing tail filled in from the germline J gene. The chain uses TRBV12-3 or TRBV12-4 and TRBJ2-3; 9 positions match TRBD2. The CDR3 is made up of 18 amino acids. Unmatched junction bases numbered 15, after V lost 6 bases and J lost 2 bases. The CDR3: CASRPLWLAGGATDTQYF. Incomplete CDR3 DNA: TGTGCCAGCAGACCCCTCTGGCTCGCGGGGGGGGCCACAGATACG.

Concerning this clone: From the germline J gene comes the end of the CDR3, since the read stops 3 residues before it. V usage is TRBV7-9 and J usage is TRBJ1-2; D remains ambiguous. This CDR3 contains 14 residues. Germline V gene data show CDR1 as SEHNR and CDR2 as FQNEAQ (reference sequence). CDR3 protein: CASRETSGRENYTF. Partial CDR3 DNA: TGTGCCAGCAGAGAGACTAGCGGGAGGGAAAAC. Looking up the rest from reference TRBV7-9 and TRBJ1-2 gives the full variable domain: DTGVSQNPRHKITKRGQNVTFRCDPISEHNRLYWYRQTLGQGPEFLTYFQNEAQLEKSRLLSDRFSAERPKGSFSTLEIQRTEQGDSAMYLCASRETSGRENYTFGSGTRLTVV.

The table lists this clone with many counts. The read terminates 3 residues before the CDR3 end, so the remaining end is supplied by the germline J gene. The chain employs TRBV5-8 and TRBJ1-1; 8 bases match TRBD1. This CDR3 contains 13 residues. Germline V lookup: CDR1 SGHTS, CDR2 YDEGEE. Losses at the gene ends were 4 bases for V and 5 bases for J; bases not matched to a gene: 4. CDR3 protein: CASSVDRGTEAFF. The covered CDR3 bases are TGTGCCAGCAGCGTAGACAGGGGAACTGAA. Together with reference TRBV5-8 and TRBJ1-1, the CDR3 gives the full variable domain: EAGVTQSPTHLIKTRGQQATLRCSPISGHTSVYWYQQALGLGLQFLLWYDEGEERNRGNFPPRFSGRQFPNYSSELNVNALELEDSALYLCASSVDRGTEAFFGQGTRLTVV.

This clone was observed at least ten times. The CDR3 DNA, read in part, is TGTGCCAGCAGACTCATCTTTTCAAAAGAGAACACTGAA. Translation gives CASRLIFSKENTE. The whole CDR3 reads CASRLIFSKENTEAFF. This chain links TRBV28 with TRBJ1-1; D not certain. The CDR3 end falls 3 residues outside the read, so it is completed with the germline J gene. This CDR3 spans 16 amino acids. The germline V gene encodes CDR1 MDHEN and CDR2 SYDVKM. Trimming removed 6 bases at V and 1 base at J, with 18 bases between.

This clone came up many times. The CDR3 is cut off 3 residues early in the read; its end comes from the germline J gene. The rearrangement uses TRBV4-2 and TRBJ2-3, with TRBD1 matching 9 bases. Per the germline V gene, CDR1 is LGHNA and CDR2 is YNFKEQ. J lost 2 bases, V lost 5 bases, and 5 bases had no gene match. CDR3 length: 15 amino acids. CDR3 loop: CASSGGTGNTDTQYF. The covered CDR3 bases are TGTGCCAGCAGCGGGGGGACAGGGAACACAGATACG.

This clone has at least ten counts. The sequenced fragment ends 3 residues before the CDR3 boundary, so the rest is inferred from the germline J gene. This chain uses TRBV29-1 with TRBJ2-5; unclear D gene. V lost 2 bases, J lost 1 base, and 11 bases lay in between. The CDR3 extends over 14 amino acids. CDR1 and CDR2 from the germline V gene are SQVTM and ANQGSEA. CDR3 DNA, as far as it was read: TGCAGCGTTGAACTGCATGTCAGCCAAGAGACC. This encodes CSVELHVSQET. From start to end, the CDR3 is CSVELHVSQETQYF.

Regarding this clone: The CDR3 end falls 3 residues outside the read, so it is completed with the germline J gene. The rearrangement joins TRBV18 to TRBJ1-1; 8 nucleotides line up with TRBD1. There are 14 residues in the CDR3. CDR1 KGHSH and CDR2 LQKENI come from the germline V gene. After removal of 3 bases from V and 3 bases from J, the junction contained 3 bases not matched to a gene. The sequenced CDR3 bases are TGTGCCAGCTCACCCGCGACAGGGGACACTGAA. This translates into CASSPATGDTE. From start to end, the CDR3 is CASSPATGDTEAFF.

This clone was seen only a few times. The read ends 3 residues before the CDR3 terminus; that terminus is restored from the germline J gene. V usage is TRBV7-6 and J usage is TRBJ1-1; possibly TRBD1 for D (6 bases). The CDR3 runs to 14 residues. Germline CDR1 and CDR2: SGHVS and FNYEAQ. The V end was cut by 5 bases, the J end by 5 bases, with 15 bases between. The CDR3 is CASSLGAQRTEAFF. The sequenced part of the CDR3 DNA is TGTGCCAGCAGCCTGGGGGCCCAACGGACTGAA.

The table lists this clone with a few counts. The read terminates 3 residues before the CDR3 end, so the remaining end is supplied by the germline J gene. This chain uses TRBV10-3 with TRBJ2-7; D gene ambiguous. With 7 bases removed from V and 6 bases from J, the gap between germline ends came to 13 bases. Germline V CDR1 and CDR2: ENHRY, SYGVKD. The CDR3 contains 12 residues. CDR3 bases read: TGTGCCATCATTCGACAAGCCCTCGAG. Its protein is CAIIRQALE. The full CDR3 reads CAIIRQALEQYF.

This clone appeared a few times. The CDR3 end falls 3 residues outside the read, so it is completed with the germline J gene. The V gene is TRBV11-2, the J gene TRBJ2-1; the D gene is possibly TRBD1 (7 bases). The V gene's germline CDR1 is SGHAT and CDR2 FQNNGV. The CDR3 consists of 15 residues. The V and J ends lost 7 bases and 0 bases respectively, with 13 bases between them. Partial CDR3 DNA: TGTGCCAGCAATCGGCAGGGGGGCTCCTACAATGAG. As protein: CASNRQGGSYNE. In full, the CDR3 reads CASNRQGGSYNEQFF.

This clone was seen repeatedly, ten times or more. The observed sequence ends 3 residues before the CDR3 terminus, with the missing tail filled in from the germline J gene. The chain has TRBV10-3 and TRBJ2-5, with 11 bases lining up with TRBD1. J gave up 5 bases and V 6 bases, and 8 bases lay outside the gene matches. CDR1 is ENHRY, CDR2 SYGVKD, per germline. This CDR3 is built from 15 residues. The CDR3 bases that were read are TGTGCCATCAGCTATGGACAGGGGGCCTGGGAGACC. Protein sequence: CAISYGQGAWET. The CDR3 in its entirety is CAISYGQGAWETQYF.

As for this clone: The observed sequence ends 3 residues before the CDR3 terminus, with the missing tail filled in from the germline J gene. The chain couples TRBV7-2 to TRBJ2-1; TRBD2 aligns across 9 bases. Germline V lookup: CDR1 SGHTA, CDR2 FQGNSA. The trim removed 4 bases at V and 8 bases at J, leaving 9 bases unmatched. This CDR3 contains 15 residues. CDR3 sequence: CASSSMAGGPHEQFF. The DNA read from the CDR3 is TGTGCCAGCAGCTCCATGGCGGGAGGGCCCCATGAG.

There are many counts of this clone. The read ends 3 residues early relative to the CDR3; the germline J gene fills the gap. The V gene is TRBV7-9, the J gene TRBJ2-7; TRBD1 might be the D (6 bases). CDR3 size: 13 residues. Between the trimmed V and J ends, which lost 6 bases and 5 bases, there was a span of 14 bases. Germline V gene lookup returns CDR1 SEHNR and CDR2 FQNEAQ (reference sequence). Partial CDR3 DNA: TGTGCCAGCAGTACAACAGGGAGTAACGAG. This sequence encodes CASSTTGSNE. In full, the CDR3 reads CASSTTGSNEQYF. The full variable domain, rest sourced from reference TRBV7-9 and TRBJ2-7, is DTGVSQNPRHKITKRGQNVTFRCDPISEHNRLYWYRQTLGQGPEFLTYFQNEAQLEKSRLLSDRFSAERPKGSFSTLEIQRTEQGDSAMYLCASSTTGSNEQYFGPGTRLTVT.